Presented here are 27 T cell receptor beta chains from one specimen sequenced in a study of persistence of HIV-infected CD4 T cells. Anti-CD3/anti-CD28 beads served as a nonspecific positive control stimulus. Responding CD4+ T cells were sorted by upregulation of both CD40 ligand and CD69. Their antigens are not known. Sequencing used immunoSEQ version 4 in survey mode. The method was immunoSEQ multiplex PCR; TCRdb's version includes in-frame clones alone and lacks a portion of them. The sample has fewer than 45,000 clones, about 88% seen once; the top ten hold about 0.46%. The material sequenced was CD4+ T cells sorted from PBMCs after approximately 20-hour stimulation, taken from a patient who received antiretroviral therapy. The receptors were gathered from an adult woman with HIV who was CMV-seropositive.

V is TRBV7-8 and J is TRBJ2-6; D remains ambiguous. Trimming took off 1 base at V and 4 bases at J, with 11 bases between the two ends. Germline assignment: CDR1 SGHVS and CDR2 FQNEAQ. The length of the CDR3 is 16 residues. The CDR3 here is CASSLVAASGANVLTF. CDR3 DNA: TGTGCCAGCAGCTTAGTAGCTGCCTCCGGGGCCAACGTCCTGACTTTC.

The chain couples TRBV3-1 (or the pseudogene TRBV3-2) to TRBJ1-6, with D unclear. Germline V lookup: CDR1 LGHDT, CDR2 YNNKEL (reference sequence). The V end lost 2 bases, the J end lost 0 bases, and 11 bases lay between the germline ends. The CDR3 sequence is 17 residues long. As DNA, the CDR3 is TGTGCCAGCAGCCAATACCCCTCAAGCTCCTATAATTCACCCCTCCACTTT. It specifies CASSQYPSSSYNSPLHF.

In its sample, this clone was seen a few times. The chain joins TRBV2 to TRBJ2-3, with D unclear. Trimming cost V 8 bases and J 4 bases, with 7 bases left between them. This CDR3 is 11 amino acids long. CDR1 and CDR2 from the germline V gene are SNHLY and FYNNEI. The CDR3 is CASDGADTQYF. CDR3 bases: TGTGCCAGCGACGGCGCAGATACGCAGTATTTT.

The table lists this clone with a few counts. This chain connects TRBV7-3 to TRBJ2-1; 9 positions agree with TRBD2. V lost 5 bases to trimming and J lost 2 bases; unmatched junction nucleotides: 1. The germline CDR1 and CDR2 sequences are SGHTA and FQGTGA. This CDR3 spans 14 amino acids. CDR3: CASSSGGTYNEQFF. The CDR3 DNA reads TGTGCCAGCAGCAGCGGGGGGACCTACAATGAGCAGTTCTTC. The full variable domain, rest sourced from reference TRBV7-3 and TRBJ2-1, is GAGVSQTPSNKVTEKGKYVELRCDPISGHTALYWYRQSLGQGPEFLIYFQGTGAADDSGLPNDRFFAVRPEGSVSTLKIQRTERGDSAVYLCASSSGGTYNEQFFGPGTRLTVL.

This chain links TRBV25-1 with TRBJ1-2, with D hard to call. Trimming stripped 1 base from V and 1 base from J, with 7 bases between. This CDR3 is built from 14 residues. The germline CDR1 and CDR2 sequences are MGHDK and SYGVNS. The CDR3 is CASSEFRGNYGYTF. CDR3 nucleotides: TGTGCCAGCAGTGAATTTCGGGGTAACTATGGCTACACCTTC.

CDR3 sequence: CASSRDRGQETQYF. Here the CDR3 DNA reads TGTGCCAGCAGCCGGGACAGGGGTCAAGAGACCCAGTACTTC. The gene calls are TRBV5-4 and TRBJ2-5, with 10 bases that match TRBD1. The CDR3 is 14 residues long. V shed 4 bases and J 2 bases; nucleotides not matched to a gene: 2. The germline gives CDR1 SGHNT, CDR2 YYREEE (reference sequence). The full variable domain, its missing parts supplied by reference TRBV5-4 and TRBJ2-5, is ETGVTQSPTHLIKTRGQQVTLRCSSQSGHNTVSWYQQALGQGPQFIFQYYREEENGRGNFPPRFSGLQFPNYSSELNVNALELDDSALYLCASSRDRGQETQYFGPGTRLLVL.

The chain employs TRBV6-6 and TRBJ2-1; 8 bases align to TRBD1. Germline CDR1 is MNHNY and CDR2 is SVGAGI (reference sequence). The CDR3 covers 13 residues. The V and J ends lost 4 bases and 9 bases, in that order; junction bases with no gene match: 5. The chain's CDR3 is CASSSYQGAEQFF. The CDR3 bases are TGTGCCAGCAGTTCTTATCAGGGGGCTGAGCAGTTCTTC.

V is TRBV5-1 and J is TRBJ1-2; D gene uncertain. The CDR3 contains 13 residues. Trimming took off 0 bases at V and 4 bases at J, with 7 bases between the two ends. Germline lookup yields CDR1 SGHRS and CDR2 YFSETQ. The CDR3 nucleotides are TGCGCCAGCAGCTTGGGGGAGTCCTATGGCTACACCTTC. As protein: CASSLGESYGYTF.

The sample holds one count of this clone. The chain links TRBV13 to TRBJ2-5, with a tentative D call TRBD1 (5 bases). Trimming removed 5 bases from V and 3 bases from J, with 10 bases in between. The CDR3 loop spans 13 amino acids. Germline values: CDR1 PRHDT, CDR2 FYEKMQ (reference sequence). The CDR3 loop is CASSLTTEETQYF. The CDR3 DNA follows: TGTGCCAGCAGCCTCACGACAGAAGAGACCCAGTACTTC.

The J gene is TRBJ2-1, the V gene TRBV24-1; a possible D gene is TRBD2 (6 bases). Trimming pared 2 bases from V and 6 bases from J, leaving 19 bases between. This CDR3 contains 17 residues. CDR1 and CDR2 from the germline V gene are KGHDR and SFDVKD. CDR3: CATSDSPVAGPRNEQFF. CDR3 bases: TGTGCCACCAGTGATTCCCCCGTGGCGGGACCACGCAATGAGCAGTTCTTC.

The chain employs TRBV2 and TRBJ1-5; D is unresolved. Trimming took 7 bases from V and 2 from J, leaving 9 bases between them. This CDR3 has 13 residues. Per the germline V gene, CDR1 is SNHLY and CDR2 is FYNNEI. The DNA for the CDR3 is TGTGCCAGCACCCGAGATGGCAATCAGCCCCAGCATTTT. It encodes CASTRDGNQPQHF.

This chain joins TRBV5-1 and TRBJ2-3; TRBD2 matches 9 bases. CDR3 length: 18 residues. Trimming removed 0 bases from V and 2 bases from J; junction bases left unmatched: 10. The germline gives CDR1 SGHRS, CDR2 YFSETQ. In DNA form, the CDR3 reads TGCGCCAGCAGCTTGGAAGGAGTAGCGGGGGATTACACAGATACGCAGTATTTT. Its translation is CASSLEGVAGDYTDTQYF.

The chain joins TRBV18 to TRBJ1-2; TRBD1 agrees at 9 bases. V dropped 2 bases and J dropped 3; count of bases not matched to a gene: 4. In germline, CDR1 is KGHSH, CDR2 LQKENI. The CDR3 is 15 amino acids. The CDR3 DNA follows: TGTGCCAGCTCACCAACAGGGGGCGGTGACTATGGCTACACCTTC. This codes for CASSPTGGGDYGYTF.

The gene calls are TRBV19 and TRBJ1-2; D remains ambiguous. CDR3 length: 15 amino acids. V was cut by 3 bases and J by 3 bases, with 14 bases left in between. The germline V gene encodes CDR1 LNHDA and CDR2 SQIVND (reference sequence). In DNA form, the CDR3 reads TGTGCCAGTAGTATGGCGGCCGGAGTGGACTATGGCTACACCTTC. Its translation: CASSMAAGVDYGYTF.

This sequence joins TRBV11-3 and TRBJ1-1; maybe TRBD1 (5 bases). Germline V gene lookup returns CDR1 SGHNT and CDR2 YENEEA. The CDR3 is 15 amino acids. V was clipped by 3 bases and J by 6 bases, with 17 bases between them. CDR3: CASSFDSGPGAEAFF. CDR3 DNA sequence: TGTGCCAGCAGCTTCGACTCAGGCCCGGGGGCTGAAGCTTTCTTT. Variable domain in full (rest from reference TRBV11-3 and TRBJ1-1): EAGVVQSPRYKIIEKKQPVAFWCNPISGHNTLYWYLQNLGQGPELLIRYENEEAVDDSQLPKDRFSAERLKGVDSTLKIQPAELGDSAVYLCASSFDSGPGAEAFFGQGTRLTVV.

V is TRBV9 and J is TRBJ2-1; 8 bases line up with TRBD2. Trimming took 0 bases from V and 13 from J; bases not matched to a gene: 9. Germline V gene sequence: CDR1 SGDLS, CDR2 YYNGEE. This CDR3 has 14 amino acids. This CDR3 is CASSVAGGVLGQFF. The CDR3 DNA reads as TGTGCCAGCAGCGTAGCGGGGGGGGTACTGGGACAGTTCTTC.

V gene TRBV18 combines with J gene TRBJ1-5; unclear D gene. Germline CDR1 reads KGHSH; CDR2 reads LQKENI. The V end lost 2 bases, the J end lost 0 bases, and 2 bases lay between the germline ends. The CDR3 runs to 13 residues. CDR3 sequence reads: CASSPDSNQPQHF. In DNA, the CDR3 is TGTGCCAGCTCACCAGATAGCAATCAGCCCCAGCATTTT.

The chain couples TRBV2 to TRBJ1-2; D remains ambiguous. Trimming stripped 2 bases from V and 4 bases from J, with 8 bases between. This CDR3 comprises 13 residues. Germline assignment: CDR1 SNHLY and CDR2 FYNNEI. The DNA of the CDR3 is TGTGCCAGCAGTGAAATGAAGGGCTATGGCTACACCTTC. This gives the protein CASSEMKGYGYTF.

The rearrangement links TRBV2 to TRBJ1-5; the match to TRBD1 covers 7 bases. Trimming at V came to 8 bases and at J to 6 bases, leaving 7 bases not matched to a gene. Germline CDR1 and CDR2: SNHLY and FYNNEI. The CDR3 runs 13 residues. This CDR3 reads CASGEQGSQPQHF. DNA for the CDR3: TGTGCCAGCGGCGAACAGGGGAGTCAGCCCCAGCATTTT.

The chain joins TRBV19 to TRBJ1-2; D is perhaps TRBD1 (6 bases). V was clipped by 7 bases and J by 5 bases, with 23 bases between them. This CDR3 has 16 residues. Germline V gene data show CDR1 as LNHDA and CDR2 as SQIVND (reference sequence). For the CDR3, the DNA is TGTGCCAGTAAGAGAGCAGGGGCCGACGAGGCGTATGGCTACACCTTC. This codes for CASKRAGADEAYGYTF.

The chain recombines TRBV20-1 with TRBJ1-5; 9 bases are shared with TRBD1. The CDR3 runs 15 residues. Germline assignment: CDR1 DFQATT and CDR2 SNEGSKA (reference sequence). Trimming at V came to 3 bases and at J to 4 bases, leaving 7 bases not matched to a gene. The CDR3 nucleotides are TGCAGTGCTAGTGCCACAGGGGGCATAAATCAGCCCCAGCATTTT. Protein sequence: CSASATGGINQPQHF.

V is TRBV27 and J is TRBJ1-6; D ambiguous. Trimming took 4 bases from V and 8 from J, leaving 18 bases between them. Germline V gives CDR1 MNHEY, CDR2 SMNVEV (reference sequence). CDR3 length: 16 amino acids. The DNA of the CDR3 is TGTGCCAGCAGTTCCTCCCCTGATTTATCCTATTCACCCCTCCACTTT. As protein: CASSSSPDLSYSPLHF.

The chain is built from TRBV21-1 and TRBJ2-1; the table gives TRBD2 as D, unverified against the DNA. TRBV21-1 is assigned pseudogene status. The CDR3 runs 16 residues. DNA for the CDR3: TGTGCCAGCAGCCTGAAAACCCGGGGGTTGAACAATGAGCAGTTCTTC. It specifies CASSLKTRGLNNEQFF.

This chain joins TRBV4-1 and TRBJ1-2, with TRBD1 as a possible D gene (5 bases). The CDR3 is made up of 15 amino acids. Per the germline V gene, CDR1 is MGHRA and CDR2 is YSYEKL. The V end lost 1 base, the J end lost 7 bases, and 16 bases lay between the germline ends. The CDR3 sequence: CASSQGWEGRSGYTF. The CDR3 nucleotides read TGCGCCAGCAGCCAAGGGTGGGAGGGGAGGAGTGGCTACACCTTC.

This chain's CDR3 is CASSWGQRSSRRGGYTF. The CDR3, as DNA: TGTGCCAGCAGCTGGGGACAGAGAAGTAGTCGGCGGGGAGGCTACACCTTC. The V call is TRBV5-6, the J call TRBJ1-2, with 7 bases identical to TRBD1. With V trimmed by 3 bases and J by 8 bases, 19 bases remained unmatched. The germline V gene has CDR1 SGHDT and CDR2 YYEEEE. This CDR3 has 17 residues. Based on the CDR3 plus reference TRBV5-6 and TRBJ1-2, the full variable domain is DAGVTQSPTHLIKTRGQQVTLRCSPKSGHDTVSWYQQALGQGPQFIFQYYEEEERQRGNFPDRFSGHQFPNYSSELNVNALLLGDSALYLCASSWGQRSSRRGGYTFGSGTRLTVV.

V usage is TRBV12-5 and J usage is TRBJ2-3, with TRBD2 matching over 7 bases. This CDR3 comprises 18 residues. CDR1 LGHNT and CDR2 FRNRAP come from the germline V gene. Trimming removed 4 bases from V and 0 bases from J; junction bases left unmatched: 13. In DNA, the CDR3 is TGTGCTAGTGGTTCCATTCACTTGAGCGGGGTAAGCACAGATACGCAGTATTTT. It specifies CASGSIHLSGVSTDTQYF.

The chain is built from TRBV29-1 and TRBJ2-3, with 8 bases lining up with TRBD2. Trimming removed 1 base from V and 6 bases from J; junction bases left unmatched: 3. The CDR3 is made up of 13 amino acids. Germline V gene sequence: CDR1 SQVTM, CDR2 ANQGSEA. The CDR3 DNA sequence: TGCAGCGTTGAAGTCGGGGGGGTGGATACGCAGTATTTT. This sequence encodes CSVEVGGVDTQYF.